Listed below are T cell receptor beta chains from one sample, sequenced in a study of molecular identifiers for immune sequencing clone quantification. TCRdb ran MiXCR on the PCR reads and lists one entry per CDR3 protein. The sample has about 640,000 distinct CDR3 sequences; 15% to 20% are singletons. Sequencing input: naive CD8+ T cells from blood, with Jurkat cell RNA spiked in. The receptors were sampled from a human donor in good health. Some libraries in this study had Jurkat cell RNA spiked in. Both conserved end residues are part of each CDR3.

V gene: TRBV12-3/TRBV12-4; J gene: TRBJ2-7; CDR3 protein: CASSGGGVYEQYF
V gene: TRBV4-1; J gene: TRBJ1-1; CDR3 protein: CASSQLVSGATEAFF
V gene: TRBV12-3/TRBV12-4; J gene: TRBJ1-2; CDR3 protein: CASSLGTEFYGYTF
V gene: TRBV18; J gene: TRBJ1-2; CDR3 protein: CASSPPTGRNYGYTF
V gene: TRBV5-4; J gene: TRBJ2-5; CDR3 protein: CASSSGLADFQETQYF
V gene: TRBV24-1; J gene: TRBJ2-2; CDR3 protein: CATSVGADTGELFF
V gene: TRBV11-2; J gene: TRBJ1-1; CDR3 protein: CASSSGRNEAFF
V gene: TRBV5-1; J gene: TRBJ2-2; CDR3 protein: CASSLSSTTGELFF
V gene: TRBV3-1; J gene: TRBJ1-6; CDR3 protein: CASSHAGTGGVSPLHF
V gene: TRBV2; J gene: TRBJ2-1; CDR3 protein: CASSEESGGAKDEQFF
V gene: TRBV4-3; J gene: TRBJ2-7; CDR3 protein: CASSQEYGMSYEQYF
V gene: TRBV5-1; J gene: TRBJ1-1; CDR3 protein: CASSLIPGLKTVEASF
V gene: TRBV27; J gene: TRBJ2-3; CDR3 protein: CASSVLNRVDTQYF
V gene: TRBV6-1; J gene: TRBJ2-2; CDR3 protein: CASSEKHRAPIINTGELFF
V gene: TRBV7-9; J gene: TRBJ1-1; CDR3 protein: CASSLVQGRGEAFF
V gene: TRBV7-3; J gene: TRBJ1-5; CDR3 protein: CASSSRGRGRGNQPQHF
V gene: TRBV19; J gene: TRBJ2-1; CDR3 protein: CASSPLAGANNEQFF
V gene: TRBV6-2/TRBV6-3; J gene: TRBJ2-2; CDR3 protein: CATGWNTGELFF
V gene: TRBV7-9; J gene: TRBJ1-1; CDR3 protein: CASSSRHIEAFF
V gene: TRBV4-3; J gene: TRBJ1-5; CDR3 protein: CASSQDMYSNQPQHF
V gene: TRBV27; J gene: TRBJ2-5; CDR3 protein: CASSPAGTAVQETQYF
V gene: TRBV4-1; J gene: TRBJ1-1; CDR3 protein: CASSQNKDWGGLVFF
V gene: TRBV2; J gene: TRBJ2-7; CDR3 protein: CASSTTGTGRDEQYF
V gene: TRBV9; J gene: TRBJ1-1; CDR3 protein: CASSDGTGFATEAFF
V gene: TRBV5-6; J gene: TRBJ2-6; CDR3 protein: CASSSGTDVSGANVLTF
V gene: TRBV5-6; J gene: TRBJ2-5; CDR3 protein: CASSIGTVRETQYF
V gene: TRBV10-1; J gene: TRBJ2-1; CDR3 protein: CASNLAGSSGYNEQFF
V gene: TRBV10-3; J gene: TRBJ2-3; CDR3 protein: CAISESASGIGDTQYF
V gene: TRBV4-1; J gene: TRBJ1-5; CDR3 protein: CASSQDRGLGPQHF
V gene: TRBV28; J gene: TRBJ2-5; CDR3 protein: CASSSTPGQGRETQYF
V gene: TRBV7-9; J gene: TRBJ1-1; CDR3 protein: CASSLVSQGGNTEAFF
V gene: TRBV14; J gene: TRBJ2-7; CDR3 protein: CASSQDFRLTLDEQYF
V gene: TRBV7-9; J gene: TRBJ2-3; CDR3 protein: CASSVAGGASTDTQYF
V gene: TRBV9; J gene: TRBJ2-3; CDR3 protein: CASSVEGSGGASTDTQYF
V gene: TRBV6-6; J gene: TRBJ2-7; CDR3 protein: CASSYSLQGAVYEQYF
V gene: TRBV20-1; J gene: TRBJ2-7; CDR3 protein: CSARVGQGYEQCF
V gene: TRBV4-3; J gene: TRBJ2-7; CDR3 protein: CASSQGHRGYEQYF
V gene: TRBV4-1; J gene: TRBJ2-7; CDR3 protein: CASSPASGAYEQYF
V gene: TRBV7-9; J gene: TRBJ1-1; CDR3 protein: CATQPGTNTEAFF
V gene: TRBV7-9; J gene: TRBJ2-5; CDR3 protein: CASSLWAVGGLYQETQYF
V gene: TRBV4-2; J gene: TRBJ2-7; CDR3 protein: CASSPPLKSEQYF
V gene: TRBV30; J gene: TRBJ2-2; CDR3 protein: CAWVGGPNTGELFF
V gene: TRBV4-3; J gene: TRBJ1-4; CDR3 protein: CASSQDRAGGLFF
V gene: TRBV24-1; J gene: TRBJ1-1; CDR3 protein: CATSTGNTEAFF
V gene: TRBV27; J gene: TRBJ2-7; CDR3 protein: CASSLVGSAYEQYF
V gene: TRBV24-1; J gene: TRBJ2-1; CDR3 protein: CATSDVDRMQFF
V gene: TRBV7-3; J gene: TRBJ2-2; CDR3 protein: CASSSQGTGELFF
V gene: TRBV12-3/TRBV12-4; J gene: TRBJ2-3; CDR3 protein: CASSFYRDAGAHTQYF
V gene: TRBV12-3/TRBV12-4; J gene: TRBJ1-5; CDR3 protein: CASSLDGAGGFNQPQHF
V gene: TRBV3-1; J gene: TRBJ1-2; CDR3 protein: CASSQEASGPDYGYTF
V gene: TRBV12-3/TRBV12-4; J gene: TRBJ2-1; CDR3 protein: CASSPFGRGPNSYNEQFF
V gene: TRBV20-1; J gene: TRBJ1-1; CDR3 protein: CSANKSGTGATEAFF
V gene: TRBV12-3/TRBV12-4; J gene: TRBJ2-7; CDR3 protein: CASSPTTLSYEQYF
V gene: TRBV7-3; J gene: TRBJ2-7; CDR3 protein: CASSAGHGSYEQYF
V gene: TRBV4-3; J gene: TRBJ2-3; CDR3 protein: CASSPGAVDTQYF
V gene: TRBV19; J gene: TRBJ1-4; CDR3 protein: CASSYGVMGEKLFF